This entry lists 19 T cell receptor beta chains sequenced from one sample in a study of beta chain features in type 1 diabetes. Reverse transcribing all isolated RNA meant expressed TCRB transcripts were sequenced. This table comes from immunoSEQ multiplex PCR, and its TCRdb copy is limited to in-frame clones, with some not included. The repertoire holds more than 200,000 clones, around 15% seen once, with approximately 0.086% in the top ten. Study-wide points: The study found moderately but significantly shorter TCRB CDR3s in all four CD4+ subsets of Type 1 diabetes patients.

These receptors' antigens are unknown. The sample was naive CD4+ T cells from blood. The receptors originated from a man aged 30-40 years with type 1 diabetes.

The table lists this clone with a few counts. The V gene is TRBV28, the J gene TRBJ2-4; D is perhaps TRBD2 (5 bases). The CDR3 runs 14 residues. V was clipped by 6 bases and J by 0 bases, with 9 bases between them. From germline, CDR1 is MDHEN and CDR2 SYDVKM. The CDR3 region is CASREGLAKNIQYF. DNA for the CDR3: TGTGCCAGCAGGGAAGGACTAGCCAAAAACATTCAGTACTTC.

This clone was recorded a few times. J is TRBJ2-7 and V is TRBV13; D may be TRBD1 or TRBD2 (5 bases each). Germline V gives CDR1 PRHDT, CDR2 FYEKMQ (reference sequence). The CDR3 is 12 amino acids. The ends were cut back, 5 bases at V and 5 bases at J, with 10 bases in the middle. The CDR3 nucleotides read TGTGCCAGCAGCCCGGGGCTAAACGAGCAGTACTTC. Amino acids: CASSPGLNEQYF.

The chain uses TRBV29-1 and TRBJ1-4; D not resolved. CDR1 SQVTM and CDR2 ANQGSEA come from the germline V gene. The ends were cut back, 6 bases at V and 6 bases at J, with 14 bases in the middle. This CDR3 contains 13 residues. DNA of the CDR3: TGCAGCGTGAGCACCAGCTTATATGAAAAACTGTTTTTT. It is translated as CSVSTSLYEKLFF.

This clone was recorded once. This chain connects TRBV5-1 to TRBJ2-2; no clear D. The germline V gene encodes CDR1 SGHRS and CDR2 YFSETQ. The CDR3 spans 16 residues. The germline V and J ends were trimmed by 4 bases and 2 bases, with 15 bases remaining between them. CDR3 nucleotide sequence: TGCGCCAGCAGCGTGGACGGTACTGGAAACACCGGGGAGCTGTTTTTT. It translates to CASSVDGTGNTGELFF.

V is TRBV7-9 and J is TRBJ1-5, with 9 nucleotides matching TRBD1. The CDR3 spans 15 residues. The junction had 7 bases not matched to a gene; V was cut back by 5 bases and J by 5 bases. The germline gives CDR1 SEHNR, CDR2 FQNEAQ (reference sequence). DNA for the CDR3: TGTGCCAGCAGCGAGGGGACAGGGAGTTATCAGCCCCAGCATTTT. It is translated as CASSEGTGSYQPQHF.

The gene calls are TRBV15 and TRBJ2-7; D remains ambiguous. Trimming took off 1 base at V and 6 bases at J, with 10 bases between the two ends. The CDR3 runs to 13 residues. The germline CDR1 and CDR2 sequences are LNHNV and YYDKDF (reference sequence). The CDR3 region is CATSRAPGGEQYF. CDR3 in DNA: TGTGCCACCAGCAGAGCCCCGGGCGGCGAGCAGTACTTC.

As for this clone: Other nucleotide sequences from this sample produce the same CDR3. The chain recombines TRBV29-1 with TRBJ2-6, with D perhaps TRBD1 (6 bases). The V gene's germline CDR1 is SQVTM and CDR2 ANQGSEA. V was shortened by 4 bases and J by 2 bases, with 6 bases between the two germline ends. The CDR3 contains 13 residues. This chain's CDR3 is CSVAGAGANVLTF. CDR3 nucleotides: TGCAGCGTTGCAGGGGCTGGGGCCAACGTCCTGACTTTC.

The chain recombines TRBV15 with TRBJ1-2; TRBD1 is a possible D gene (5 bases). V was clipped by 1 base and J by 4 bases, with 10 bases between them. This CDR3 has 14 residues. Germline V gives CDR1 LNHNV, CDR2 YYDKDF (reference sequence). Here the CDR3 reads CATSRAQGVYGYTF. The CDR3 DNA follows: TGTGCCACCAGCAGAGCTCAGGGCGTCTATGGCTACACCTTC.

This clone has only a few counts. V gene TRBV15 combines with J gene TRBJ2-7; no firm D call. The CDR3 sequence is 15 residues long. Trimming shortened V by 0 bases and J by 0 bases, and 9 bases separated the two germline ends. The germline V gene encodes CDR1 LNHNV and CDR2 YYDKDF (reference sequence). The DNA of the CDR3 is TGTGCCACCAGCAGAGAACGGGTGAGCTCCTACGAGCAGTACTTC. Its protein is CATSRERVSSYEQYF.

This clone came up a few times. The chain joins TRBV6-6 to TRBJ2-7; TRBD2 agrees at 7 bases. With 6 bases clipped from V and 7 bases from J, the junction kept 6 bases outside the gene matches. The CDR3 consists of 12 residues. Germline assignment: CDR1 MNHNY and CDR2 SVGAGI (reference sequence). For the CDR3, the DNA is TGTGCCAGCAGAAGCGGGACGGGGGAGCAGTACTTC. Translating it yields CASRSGTGEQYF.

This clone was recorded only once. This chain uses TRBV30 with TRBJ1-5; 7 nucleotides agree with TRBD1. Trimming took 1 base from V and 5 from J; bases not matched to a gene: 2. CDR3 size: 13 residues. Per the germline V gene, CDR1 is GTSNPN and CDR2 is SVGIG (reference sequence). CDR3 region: CAWSGQGHQPQHF. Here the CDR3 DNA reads TGTGCCTGGAGTGGACAGGGTCATCAGCCCCAGCATTTT.

CDR3 region: CASSLGLNNEQFF. The CDR3 nucleotides read TGTGCCAGCAGCTTGGGGCTAAACAATGAGCAGTTCTTC. The rearrangement joins TRBV7-3 to TRBJ2-1, with D possibly TRBD1 on 5 matching bases. V shed 3 bases and J shed 5 bases, with 8 bases lying between them. The CDR3 contains 13 residues. Germline CDR1 SGHTA, CDR2 FQGTGA.

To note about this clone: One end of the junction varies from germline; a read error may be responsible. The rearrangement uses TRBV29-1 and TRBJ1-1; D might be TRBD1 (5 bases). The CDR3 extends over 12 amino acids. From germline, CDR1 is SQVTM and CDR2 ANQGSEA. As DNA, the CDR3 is TGCAGCGCCTTGGCCGGGACGGCTGAAGTTTTCTTT. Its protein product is CSALAGTAEVFF.

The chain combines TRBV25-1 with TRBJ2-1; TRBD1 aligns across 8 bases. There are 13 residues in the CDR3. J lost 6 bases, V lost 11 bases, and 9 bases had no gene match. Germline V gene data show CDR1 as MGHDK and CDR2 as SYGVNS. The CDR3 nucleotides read TGTGCCGGAAGGACAGGGTTATTCAATGAGCAGTTCTTC. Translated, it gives CAGRTGLFNEQFF.

CDR3 protein: CASSPGGDGYTF. DNA of the CDR3: TGTGCCAGCAGCCCGGGGGGTGATGGCTACACCTTC. V and J are TRBV9 and TRBJ1-2; D is perhaps TRBD1 (5 bases). Germline lookup yields CDR1 SGDLS and CDR2 YYNGEE. The CDR3 consists of 12 residues. The V end was cut by 4 bases, the J end by 6 bases, with 10 bases between. The full variable domain, in which reference TRBV9 and TRBJ1-2 provide the parts outside the CDR3, is DSGVTQTPKHLITATGQRVTLRCSPRSGDLSVYWYQQSLDQGLQFLIQYYNGEERAKGNILERFSAQQFPDLHSELNLSSLELGDSALYFCASSPGGDGYTFGSGTRLTVV.

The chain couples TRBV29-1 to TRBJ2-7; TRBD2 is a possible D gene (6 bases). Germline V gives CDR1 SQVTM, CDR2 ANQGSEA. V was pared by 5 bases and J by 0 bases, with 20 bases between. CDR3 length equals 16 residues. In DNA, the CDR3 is TGCAGCGTTTCCCAAGGAGCGGGTGGAAGCTCCTACGAGCAGTACTTC. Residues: CSVSQGAGGSSYEQYF.

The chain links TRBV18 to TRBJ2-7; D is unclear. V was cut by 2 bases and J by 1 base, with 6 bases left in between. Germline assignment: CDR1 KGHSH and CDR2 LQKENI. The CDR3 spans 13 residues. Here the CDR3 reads CASSPASSYEQYF. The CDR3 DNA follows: TGTGCCAGCTCACCAGCCAGTTCCTACGAGCAGTACTTC.

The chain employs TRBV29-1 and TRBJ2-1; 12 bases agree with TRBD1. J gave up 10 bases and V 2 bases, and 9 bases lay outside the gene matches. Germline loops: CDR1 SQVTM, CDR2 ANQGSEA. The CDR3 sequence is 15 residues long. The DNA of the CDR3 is TGCAGCGTTGAAAAGGGACAGGGGGCTTTTGGAGAGCAGTTCTTC. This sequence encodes CSVEKGQGAFGEQFF.

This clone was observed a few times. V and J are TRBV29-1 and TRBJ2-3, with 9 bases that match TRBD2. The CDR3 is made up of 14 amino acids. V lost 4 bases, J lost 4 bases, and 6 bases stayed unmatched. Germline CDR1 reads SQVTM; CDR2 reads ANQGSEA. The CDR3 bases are TGCAGCGTTGGTAGCGGGAGATTTTCAGATACGCAGTATTTT. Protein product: CSVGSGRFSDTQYF.